This T cell receptor (beta chain) emerged from a study of blood T cell repertoires in COVID-19. Using immunoSEQ multiplex PCR, the repertoire was profiled, and TCRdb retains in-frame clones only, with some absent. The repertoire holds around 120,000 clones, with more than 60% as singletons. Germline CDR1 is MNHNY and CDR2 is SVGAGI (reference sequence). Trimming at V came to 6 bases and at J to 2 bases, leaving 3 bases not matched to a gene. CDR3 size: 14 residues. The chain uses TRBV6-6 and TRBJ1-1; 10 bases fit TRBD1. The sample was peripheral blood. This clonotype was obtained from a man aged 70 or older with acute or convalescent COVID-19. The CDR3 protein is CASRTGGLNTEAFF. CDR3 nucleotide sequence: TGTGCCAGCAGGACAGGGGGCTTAAACACTGAAGCTTTCTTT.